This T cell receptor beta chain was profiled in a study of cytomegalovirus exposure and HLA in healthy donors. With regard to this clone: Its antigen is currently unknown.

Study results and caveats: Highly shared sequence variants in one cluster were likely a sequencing artifact.

With 60 Vbeta and 13 Jbeta primers, the PCR was carried out. TCRdb's table, derived via immunoSEQ multiplex PCR, lists solely in-frame clones and lacks some. The table includes about 98,000 clones, roughly 81% detected once. This CDR3 contains 15 residues. Germline V gives CDR1 SGHRS, CDR2 YFSETQ. The V end lost 0 bases, the J end lost 1 base, and 8 bases lay between the germline ends. The genes are TRBV5-1 and TRBJ1-5, with TRBD1 as a possible D gene (6 bases). Sequencing was performed on PBMCs. The source is a middle-aged man in good health and CMV-seronegative. The CDR3 is CASSLEGDSNQPQHF. DNA of the CDR3: TGCGCCAGCAGCTTGGAGGGGGACAGCAATCAGCCCCAGCATTTT.